This TCR beta chain appears in the sequencing data of a study of Ad26.COV2.S vaccination and SARS-CoV-2 variants. Study findings and constraints: Similar non-spike TCR breadth was seen in vaccine and placebo recipients. Marked by substantial breadth, spike-specific CD8+ and CD4+ T cell responses were reportedly seen after vaccination. In TCR breadth and depth analyses, total T cell responses may have been underestimated.

Profiled with immunoSEQ multiplex PCR; TCRdb holds only in-frame clones, not every one. The data show roughly 350,000 clones, around 88% seen once. Described treatment: 15 to 20 received Ad26.COV2.S at low or high dose, single or two shots; about 5 received placebo; per-sample allocation not given. At day 63 after the first vaccine or placebo injection, samples were drawn. The vaccine delivered Wuhan-strain SARS-CoV-2 spike through an Ad26 vector. Trimming shortened V by 7 bases and J by 1 base, and 8 bases separated the two germline ends. Germline V CDR1 and CDR2: SGHAT, FQNNGV. The CDR3 is 13 residues long. Turning to this clone: What it binds is not known.

J is TRBJ2-1 and V is TRBV11-2, with D tentatively TRBD1 (5 bases). This receptor was obtained from a person aged 18-60 years who received the Ad26.COV2.S COVID-19 vaccine or a placebo. The sequences come from peripheral blood, collected in a trial of Ad26.COV2.S vaccine versus placebo. The CDR3 nucleotides are TGTGCCAGCAACCAGGGTTCCTACAATGAGCAGTTCTTC. It specifies CASNQGSYNEQFF.